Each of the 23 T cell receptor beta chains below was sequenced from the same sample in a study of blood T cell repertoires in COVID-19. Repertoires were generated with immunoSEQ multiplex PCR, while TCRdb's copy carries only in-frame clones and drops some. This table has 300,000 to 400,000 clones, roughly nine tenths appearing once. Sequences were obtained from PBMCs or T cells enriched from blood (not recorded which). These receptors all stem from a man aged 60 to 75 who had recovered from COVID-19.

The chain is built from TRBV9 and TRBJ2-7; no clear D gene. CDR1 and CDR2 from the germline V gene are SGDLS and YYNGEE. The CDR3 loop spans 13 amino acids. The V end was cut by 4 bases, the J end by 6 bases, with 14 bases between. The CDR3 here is CASSPYPGSEQYF. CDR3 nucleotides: TGTGCCAGCAGCCCATATCCGGGTTCCGAGCAGTACTTC.

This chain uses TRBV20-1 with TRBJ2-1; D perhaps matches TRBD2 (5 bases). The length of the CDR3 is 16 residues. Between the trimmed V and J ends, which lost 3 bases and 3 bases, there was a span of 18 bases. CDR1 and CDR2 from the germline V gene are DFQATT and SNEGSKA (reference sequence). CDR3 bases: TGCAGTGCTAGTGCGCAAGGACTTATACTCTACAATGAGCAGTTCTTC. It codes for CSASAQGLILYNEQFF.

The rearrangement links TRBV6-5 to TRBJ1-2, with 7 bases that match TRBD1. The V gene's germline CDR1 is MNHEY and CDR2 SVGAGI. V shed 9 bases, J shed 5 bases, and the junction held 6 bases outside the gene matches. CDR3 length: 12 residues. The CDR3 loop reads CASDRVGYGYTF. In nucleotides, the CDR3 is TGTGCCAGTGACAGGGTCGGGTATGGCTACACCTTC.

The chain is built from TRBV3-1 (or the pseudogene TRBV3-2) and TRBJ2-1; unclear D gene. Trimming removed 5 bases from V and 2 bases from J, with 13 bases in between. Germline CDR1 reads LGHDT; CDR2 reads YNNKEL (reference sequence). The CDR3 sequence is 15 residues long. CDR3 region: CASSFDSSPYNEQFF. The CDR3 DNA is TGTGCCAGCAGCTTTGACTCCTCCCCCTACAATGAGCAGTTCTTC.

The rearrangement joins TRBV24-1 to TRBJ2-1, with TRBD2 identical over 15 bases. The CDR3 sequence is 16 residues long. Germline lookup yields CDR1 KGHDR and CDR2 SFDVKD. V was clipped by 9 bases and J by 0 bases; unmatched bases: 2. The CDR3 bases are TGTGCCACCGGACTAGCGGGAGGGATCTCCTACAATGAGCAGTTCTTC. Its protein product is CATGLAGGISYNEQFF.

The CDR3 DNA sequence: TGCGCCAGCAGTCCTAGGGACAGGGGATCCTACGAGCAGTACTTC. Its translation: CASSPRDRGSYEQYF. The V gene is TRBV23-1, the J gene TRBJ2-7, with TRBD1 matching over 10 bases. TRBV23-1 is an open reading frame, and its role is uncertain. V lost 4 bases and J lost 1; bases outside the gene matches: 4. The CDR3 has 15 amino acids.

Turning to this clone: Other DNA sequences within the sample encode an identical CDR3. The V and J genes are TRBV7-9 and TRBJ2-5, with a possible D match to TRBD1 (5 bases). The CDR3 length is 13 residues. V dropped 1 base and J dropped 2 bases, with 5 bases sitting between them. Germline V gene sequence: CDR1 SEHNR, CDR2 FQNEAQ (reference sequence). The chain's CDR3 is CASSLGQQETQYF. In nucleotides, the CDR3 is TGTGCCAGCAGCTTAGGACAGCAAGAGACCCAGTACTTC.

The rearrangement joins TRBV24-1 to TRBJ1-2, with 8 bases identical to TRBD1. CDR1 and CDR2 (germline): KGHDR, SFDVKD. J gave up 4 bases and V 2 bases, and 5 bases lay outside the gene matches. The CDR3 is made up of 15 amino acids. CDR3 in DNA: TGTGCCACCAGTGATTCCGGGACAGGAGCCTATGGCTACACCTTC. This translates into CATSDSGTGAYGYTF.

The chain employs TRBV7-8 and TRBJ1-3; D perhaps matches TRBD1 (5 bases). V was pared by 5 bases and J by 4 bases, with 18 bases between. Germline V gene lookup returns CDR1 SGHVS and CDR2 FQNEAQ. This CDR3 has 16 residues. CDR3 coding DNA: TGTGCCAGCAGCCCGGCCCCGGGGGTGAGCGGAAACACCATATATTTT. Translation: CASSPAPGVSGNTIYF.

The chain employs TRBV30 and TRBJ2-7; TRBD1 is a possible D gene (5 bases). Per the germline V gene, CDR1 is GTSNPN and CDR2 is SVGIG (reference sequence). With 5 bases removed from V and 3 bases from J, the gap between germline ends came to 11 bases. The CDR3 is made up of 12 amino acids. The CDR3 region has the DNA TGTGCCTGGGACAGAAGCTACTACGAGCAGTACTTC. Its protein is CAWDRSYYEQYF.

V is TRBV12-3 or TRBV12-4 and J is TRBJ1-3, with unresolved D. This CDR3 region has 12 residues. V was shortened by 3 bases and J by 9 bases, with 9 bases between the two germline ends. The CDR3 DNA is TGTGCCAGCAGTTTTCCCCTCCGCACCATATATTTT. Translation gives CASSFPLRTIYF.

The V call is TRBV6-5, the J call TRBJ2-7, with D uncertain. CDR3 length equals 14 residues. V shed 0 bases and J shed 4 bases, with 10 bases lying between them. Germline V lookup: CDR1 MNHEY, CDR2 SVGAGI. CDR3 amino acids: CASSYSITEYEQYF. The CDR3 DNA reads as TGTGCCAGCAGTTACTCGATCACGGAGTACGAGCAGTACTTC.

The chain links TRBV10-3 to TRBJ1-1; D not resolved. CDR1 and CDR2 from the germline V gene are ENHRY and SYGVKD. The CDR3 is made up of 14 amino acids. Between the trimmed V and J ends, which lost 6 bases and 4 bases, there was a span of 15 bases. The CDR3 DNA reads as TGTGCCATCAGATCCCCGGGAGGGAGCACTGAAGCTTTCTTT. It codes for CAIRSPGGSTEAFF.

The CDR3 reads CASSVGGINEKLFF. As DNA, the CDR3 is TGTGCCAGCAGCGTAGGAGGGATTAATGAAAAACTGTTTTTT. The gene calls are TRBV9 and TRBJ1-4; D ambiguous. V gave up 0 bases and J gave up 4 bases, with 7 bases separating them. Germline values: CDR1 SGDLS, CDR2 YYNGEE. This CDR3 has 14 amino acids.

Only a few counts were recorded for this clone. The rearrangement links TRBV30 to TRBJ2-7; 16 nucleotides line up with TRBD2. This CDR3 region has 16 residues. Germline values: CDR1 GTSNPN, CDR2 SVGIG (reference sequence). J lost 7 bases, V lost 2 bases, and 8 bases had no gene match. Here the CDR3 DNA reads TGTGCCTGGAGTTCGGGACTAGCGGGAGGGCCGGGAGAGCAGTACTTC. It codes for CAWSSGLAGGPGEQYF.

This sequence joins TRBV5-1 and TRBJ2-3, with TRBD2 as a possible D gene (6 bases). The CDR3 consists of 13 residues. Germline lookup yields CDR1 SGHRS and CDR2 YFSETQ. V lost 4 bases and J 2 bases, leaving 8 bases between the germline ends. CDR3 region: CASSAGTTDTQYF. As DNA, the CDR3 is TGCGCCAGCAGCGCGGGAACCACAGATACGCAGTATTTT.

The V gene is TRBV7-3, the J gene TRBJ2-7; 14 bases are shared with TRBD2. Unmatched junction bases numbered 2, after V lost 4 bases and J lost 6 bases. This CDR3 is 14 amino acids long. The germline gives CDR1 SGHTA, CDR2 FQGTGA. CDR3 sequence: CASSSGLAGGEQYF. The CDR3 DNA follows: TGTGCCAGCAGCTCAGGACTAGCGGGGGGCGAGCAGTACTTC. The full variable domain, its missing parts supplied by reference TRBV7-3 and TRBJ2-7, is GAGVSQTPSNKVTEKGKYVELRCDPISGHTALYWYRQSLGQGPEFLIYFQGTGAADDSGLPNDRFFAVRPEGSVSTLKIQRTERGDSAVYLCASSSGLAGGEQYFGPGTRLTVT.

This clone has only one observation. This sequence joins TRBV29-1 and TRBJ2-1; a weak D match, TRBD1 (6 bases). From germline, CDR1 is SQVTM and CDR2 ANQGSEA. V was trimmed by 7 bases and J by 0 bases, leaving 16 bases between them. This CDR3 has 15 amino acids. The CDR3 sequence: CSAPGHGSSYNEQFF. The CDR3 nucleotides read TGCAGCGCCCCGGGACATGGGAGCTCCTACAATGAGCAGTTCTTC.

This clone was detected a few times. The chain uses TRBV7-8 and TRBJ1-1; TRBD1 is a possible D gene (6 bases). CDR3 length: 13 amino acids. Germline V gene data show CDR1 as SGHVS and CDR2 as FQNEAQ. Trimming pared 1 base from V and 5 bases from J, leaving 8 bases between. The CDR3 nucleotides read TGTGCCAGCAGCTTAGGGACAGAGACTGAAGCTTTCTTT. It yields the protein CASSLGTETEAFF.

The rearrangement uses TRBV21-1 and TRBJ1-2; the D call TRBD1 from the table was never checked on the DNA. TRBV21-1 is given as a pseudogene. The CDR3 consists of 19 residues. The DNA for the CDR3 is TGTGCCAGCAGCAAACCCCACTCCGGGACAATTTGGCTCGTTGGTGGCTACACCTTC. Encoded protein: CASSKPHSGTIWLVGGYTF.

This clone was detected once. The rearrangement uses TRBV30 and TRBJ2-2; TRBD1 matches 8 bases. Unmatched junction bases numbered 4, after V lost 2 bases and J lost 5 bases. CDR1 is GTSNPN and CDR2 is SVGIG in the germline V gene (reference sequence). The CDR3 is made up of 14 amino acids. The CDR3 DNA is TGTGCCTGGAGTCTCCACAGGGGGACCGGGGAGCTGTTTTTT. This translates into CAWSLHRGTGELFF.

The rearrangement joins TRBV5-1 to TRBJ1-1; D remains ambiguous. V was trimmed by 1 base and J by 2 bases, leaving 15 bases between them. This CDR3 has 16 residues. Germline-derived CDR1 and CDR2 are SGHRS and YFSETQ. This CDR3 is CASSLLHHDKNTEAFF. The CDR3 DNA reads TGCGCCAGCAGCTTGTTGCACCACGACAAAAACACTGAAGCTTTCTTT. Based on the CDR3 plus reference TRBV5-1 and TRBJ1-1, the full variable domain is KAGVTQTPRYLIKTRGQQVTLSCSPISGHRSVSWYQQTPGQGLQFLFEYFSETQRNKGNFPGRFSGRQFSNSRSEMNVSTLELGDSALYLCASSLLHHDKNTEAFFGQGTRLTVV.

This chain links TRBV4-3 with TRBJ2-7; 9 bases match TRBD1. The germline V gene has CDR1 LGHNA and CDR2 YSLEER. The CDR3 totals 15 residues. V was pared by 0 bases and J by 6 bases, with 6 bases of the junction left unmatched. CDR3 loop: CASSQDSTGGVEQYF. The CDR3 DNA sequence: TGCGCCAGCAGCCAAGATTCTACAGGGGGCGTCGAGCAGTACTTC.